A few counts support the clone carrying this T cell receptor (beta chain). TCRdb reprocessed the 5' RACE reads via MiXCR and lists one record per CDR3 protein. The data hold 56,000 or so distinct CDR3 sequences, with around 15% observed a single time. The data belong to a study of early T cells in non-severe SARS-CoV-2 infection. As for the study in general: Unsorted whole-blood RNA was sequenced in bulk, leaving chains unpaired.

The source is an adult who was a healthcare worker with PCR-confirmed SARS-CoV-2 infection or an uninfected control (not recorded which). Source: whole blood, taken at baseline.

CDR3 in DNA: TGTGCCAGCAGCTTAGTATTGGTAGCGGGGGCCTACAATGAGCAGTTCTTC. Translation: CASSLVLVAGAYNEQFF. V is TRBV7-8 and J is TRBJ2-1; 9 nucleotides line up with TRBD2. There are 17 residues in the CDR3. Germline trimming cut 1 base from V and 2 bases from J; bases unmatched to any gene: 6. The germline CDR1 and CDR2 sequences are SGHVS and FQNEAQ.